The T cell receptor beta chain described here comes from a study of T-cell reconstitution after alpha-beta-depleted transplantation in children. Findings and limits, study-wide: Several patients had high TCRbeta diversity at day 60; it came from surviving recipient T cells and thymic progenitors. Alpha-beta T cells about two months after transplant reportedly derived from several hundred expanded graft clones.

The CDR3 sequence is 15 residues long. From germline, CDR1 is MNHNS and CDR2 SASEGT. V dropped 6 bases and J dropped 3 bases, with 15 bases sitting between them. A library of TCRbeta sequences, prepared with unique molecular identifiers, was generated. TCRdb recomputed calls from the PCR reads with MiXCR, one row per CDR3 protein. The sample has around 270,000 distinct CDR3 sequences; over 9% are singletons. This clonotype was seen at least ten times. The antigen is unknown. This chain joins TRBV6-1 and TRBJ2-1, with TRBD2 as a possible D gene (5 bases). The sample in question was PBMCs, obtained before TCRalphabeta/CD19-depleted stem cell transplant. This receptor was obtained from a boy less than two years old with acute myeloid leukemia, due to receive a stem cell transplant. The DNA for the CDR3 is TGTGCCAGCAGACTAGACTACTCGGGCTACAATGAGCAGTTCTTC. Translating it yields CASRLDYSGYNEQFF.